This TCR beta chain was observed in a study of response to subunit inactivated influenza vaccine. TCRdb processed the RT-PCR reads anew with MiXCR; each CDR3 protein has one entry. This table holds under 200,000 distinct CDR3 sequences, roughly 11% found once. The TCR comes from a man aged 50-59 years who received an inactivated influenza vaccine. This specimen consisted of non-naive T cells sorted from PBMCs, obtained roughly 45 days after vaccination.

The CDR3 loop is CSASEGRPEAFF. CDR3 coding DNA: TGCAGTGCTAGCGAGGGGCGGCCTGAAGCTTTCTTT. The V and J genes are TRBV20-1 and TRBJ1-1; TRBD1 might be the D (5 bases). V shed 3 bases and J shed 6 bases, with 11 bases lying between them. This CDR3 comprises 12 residues. CDR1 is DFQATT, CDR2 SNEGSKA, per germline (reference sequence).